This T cell receptor beta chain was recorded in a study of human T cells and chemical hapten exposure. The time point was: patch test 3, about 24 weeks after DPC sensitization. Treatment described: therapeutic diphenylcyclopropenone sensitization with weekly scalp DPC. It was from unfractionated whole blood that total RNA was extracted. CDR3 length: 15 residues. CDR1 SGHRS and CDR2 YFSETQ come from the germline V gene. The junction had 7 bases not matched to a gene; V was cut back by 4 bases and J by 1 base. TCRdb used MiXCR to reprocess the RACE reads, holding one entry per CDR3 protein. The sample records just under 40,000 distinct CDR3 sequences, about 13% being singletons.

This clonotype originated in a woman aged 40-49 years with alopecia areata. Some clones in this sample may be carry-over from other donors' samples. The source was whole blood, collected in connection with sensitization to the hapten diphenylcyclopropenone (DPC). This chain links TRBV5-1 with TRBJ1-1, with 7 bases aligning to TRBD1. CDR3 in DNA: TGCGCCAGCAGCGTACAGGGACAGCCGAACACTGAAGCTTTCTTT. This encodes CASSVQGQPNTEAFF.